These 21 T cell receptor beta chains were sequenced from one sample in a study of shared clonotypes between healthy human individuals. Naive CD8 cells, CD45RO-negative and positively selected for CCR7, excluded terminally differentiated effector memory CD45RA+ cells. Profiled with immunoSEQ multiplex PCR; TCRdb holds only in-frame clones, not every one. The sample carries about 2,100,000 clones, 90% to 95% recorded once. Sequencing was done on a sample of naive CD8+ T cells from PBMCs. The receptor set was obtained from a young man in good health. Some clones in this sample may be carry-over from other donors' samples.

The chain has TRBV7-9 and TRBJ2-5; 9 bases line up with TRBD2. This CDR3 contains 16 residues. Germline loops: CDR1 SEHNR, CDR2 FQNEAQ (reference sequence). After removal of 2 bases from V and 5 bases from J, the junction contained 9 bases not matched to a gene. This CDR3 is CASSLSRLAAGETQYF. The CDR3 DNA follows: TGTGCCAGCAGCTTATCACGACTAGCGGCAGGGGAGACCCAGTACTTC.

This clone has a single count. The chain carries TRBV9 and TRBJ1-1; no firm D call. Germline V lookup: CDR1 SGDLS, CDR2 YYNGEE. The CDR3 spans 13 residues. Trimming took 4 bases from V and 11 from J, leaving 18 bases between them. CDR3 bases: TGTGCCAGCAGCCCCGCGGCGGGCCCGCGGGCTTTCTTT. Its protein product is CASSPAAGPRAFF.

The chain uses TRBV10-3 and TRBJ1-2, with unresolved D. This CDR3 comprises 13 residues. Trimming removed 8 bases at V and 8 bases at J, with 18 bases between. CDR1 ENHRY and CDR2 SYGVKD come from the germline V gene. Here the CDR3 reads CAILDRKTGGYTF. DNA of the CDR3: TGTGCCATCCTCGACCGAAAGACGGGGGGCTACACCTTC.

This chain uses TRBV4-3 with TRBJ2-1, with 11 bases that match TRBD2. Germline CDR1 reads LGHNA; CDR2 reads YSLEER. J gave up 5 bases and V 1 base, and 4 bases lay outside the gene matches. The CDR3 runs to 16 residues. This chain's CDR3 is CASSQAGTSGHNEQFF. Here the CDR3 DNA reads TGCGCCAGCAGCCAAGCCGGGACTAGCGGCCACAATGAGCAGTTCTTC.

The chain recombines TRBV4-3 with TRBJ2-1; 12 bases agree with TRBD2. J was trimmed by 6 bases and V by 0 bases; bases with no gene match: 6. From germline, CDR1 is LGHNA and CDR2 YSLEER. The length of the CDR3 is 17 residues. CDR3 coding DNA: TGCGCCAGCAGCCAAGAGCGGCTAGCGGGAGGGCTCAATGAGCAGTTCTTC. Translation: CASSQERLAGGLNEQFF.

J is TRBJ2-1 and V is TRBV7-9; D remains unclear. The CDR3 is made up of 13 amino acids. Trimming left V 5 bases short and J 8 bases short, with 13 bases between. Germline values: CDR1 SEHNR, CDR2 FQNEAQ (reference sequence). The DNA for the CDR3 is TGTGCCAGCAGCATACCGGCCGCGCATGAGCAGTTCTTC. Translation: CASSIPAAHEQFF.

The chain combines TRBV15 with TRBJ2-1, with 10 bases matching TRBD2. There are 14 residues in the CDR3. After removal of 6 bases from V and 4 bases from J, the junction contained 3 bases not matched to a gene. The V gene's germline CDR1 is LNHNV and CDR2 YYDKDF (reference sequence). The CDR3 reads CATRAGGIYNEQFF. The CDR3 nucleotides read TGTGCCACCAGAGCGGGGGGGATTTACAATGAGCAGTTCTTC.

This clone was found once. The CDR3: CASSIEGQGNQPQHF. The DNA for the CDR3 is TGTGCCAGTAGTATAGAGGGACAGGGTAATCAGCCCCAGCATTTT. This rearrangement joins TRBV19 to TRBJ1-5; 9 nucleotides agree with TRBD1. There are 15 residues in the CDR3. The germline gives CDR1 LNHDA, CDR2 SQIVND (reference sequence). V lost 0 bases, J lost 4 bases, and 1 base stayed unmatched. The entire variable domain, with the rest obtained from reference TRBV19 and TRBJ1-5, is as follows: DGGITQSPKYLFRKEGQNVTLSCEQNLNHDAMYWYRQDPGQGLRLIYYSQIVNDFQKGDIAEGYSVSREKKESFPLTVTSAQKNPTAFYLCASSIEGQGNQPQHFGDGTRLSIL.

The chain joins TRBV5-5 to TRBJ1-5, with a possible D match to TRBD1 (6 bases). V gave up 3 bases and J gave up 4 bases, with 20 bases separating them. This CDR3 contains 17 residues. In germline, CDR1 is SGHKS, CDR2 YYEKEE (reference sequence). CDR3 coding DNA: TGTGCCAGCAGCTCGGCAATCGGAATCCAGGGGAATCAGCCCCAGCATTTT. It is translated as CASSSAIGIQGNQPQHF. Filled out from reference TRBV5-5 and TRBJ1-5, the complete variable domain reads DAGVTQSPTHLIKTRGQQVTLRCSPISGHKSVSWYQQVLGQGPQFIFQYYEKEERGRGNFPDRFSARQFPNYSSELNVNALLLGDSALYLCASSSAIGIQGNQPQHFGDGTRLSIL.

The chain's CDR3 is CASSQDLRTSQPTIYNEQFF. Written as DNA, the CDR3 is TGTGCCAGCAGCCAAGATCTCCGGACTAGTCAGCCTACCATTTACAATGAGCAGTTCTTC. The genes are TRBV4-2 and TRBJ2-1; 7 nucleotides line up with TRBD2. There are 20 residues in the CDR3. Germline V gives CDR1 LGHNA, CDR2 YNFKEQ. The J segment lost 4 bases and the V segment lost 0 bases, leaving 18 bases of the junction unmatched.

Notes on this clone: Other nucleotide sequences from this sample produce the same CDR3. The chain employs TRBV7-8 and TRBJ2-7, with TRBD2 matching over 9 bases. The V gene's germline CDR1 is SGHVS and CDR2 FQNEAQ. This CDR3 contains 16 residues. J lost 0 bases, V lost 1 base, and 4 bases had no gene match. CDR3 coding DNA: TGTGCCAGCAGCTTAGGGCTAGCGGGGAGCTCCTACGAGCAGTACTTC. The encoded protein is CASSLGLAGSSYEQYF.

The chain is built from TRBV11-1 and TRBJ2-5, with 9 bases aligning to TRBD1. Germline-derived CDR1 and CDR2 are SGHAT and FQDESV (reference sequence). The CDR3 is made up of 14 amino acids. V lost 4 bases, J lost 3 bases, and 3 bases stayed unmatched. CDR3 coding DNA: TGTGCCAGCAGCTCCGACAGGGGGGAAGAGACCCAGTACTTC. Its protein product is CASSSDRGEETQYF.

This clone was seen once. This chain connects TRBV27 to TRBJ1-1, with 7 bases that match TRBD1. Germline CDR1 is MNHEY and CDR2 is SMNVEV (reference sequence). The CDR3 extends over 17 amino acids. The junction had 23 bases not matched to a gene; V was cut back by 5 bases and J by 11 bases. The CDR3 DNA reads TGTGCCAGCAGTGACCTTTATGTTACAGGGGTTGCGTTGGAGGCTTTCTTT. Protein product: CASSDLYVTGVALEAFF.

The chain employs TRBV4-2 and TRBJ1-5; weak D call: TRBD1 (6 bases). V lost 3 bases, J lost 4 bases, and 13 bases lay in between. From germline, CDR1 is LGHNA and CDR2 YNFKEQ. This CDR3 spans 15 amino acids. This CDR3 is CASSQAGDTNQPQHF. Here the CDR3 DNA reads TGTGCCAGCAGCCAGGCAGGGGATACAAATCAGCCCCAGCATTTT.

The chain links TRBV5-4 to TRBJ2-1; TRBD1 is a possible D gene (8 bases). Germline lookup yields CDR1 SGHNT and CDR2 YYREEE (reference sequence). This CDR3 spans 17 amino acids. V lost 2 bases and J 2 bases, leaving 17 bases between the germline ends. CDR3 residues: CASSFPGGTGTYNEQFF. In DNA, the CDR3 is TGTGCCAGCAGCTTCCCCGGGGGGACAGGCACCTACAATGAGCAGTTCTTC.

This chain links TRBV5-1 with TRBJ2-7; TRBD1 matches 7 bases. Unmatched junction bases numbered 3, after V lost 3 bases and J lost 3 bases. CDR1 is SGHRS, CDR2 YFSETQ, per germline. This CDR3 has 13 amino acids. CDR3 nucleotide sequence: TGCGCCAGCAGCTACGGGACAGACTACGAGCAGTACTTC. It is translated as CASSYGTDYEQYF.

Turning to this clone: Other DNA sequences in the sample encode the same CDR3. The chain uses TRBV28 and TRBJ2-7; D remains unclear. The CDR3 covers 13 residues. Trimming pared 1 base from V and 1 base from J, leaving 5 bases between. Germline-derived CDR1 and CDR2 are MDHEN and SYDVKM. The chain's CDR3 is CASSLFGSYEQYF. CDR3 DNA: TGTGCCAGCAGTTTATTTGGTTCCTACGAGCAGTACTTC.

The chain joins TRBV9 to TRBJ1-3, with 8 bases fitting TRBD1. Germline V gene data show CDR1 as SGDLS and CDR2 as YYNGEE. The CDR3 sequence is 15 residues long. J was trimmed by 4 bases and V by 2 bases; bases with no gene match: 5. CDR3: CASSVQGASGNTIYF. In DNA, the CDR3 is TGTGCCAGCAGCGTGCAGGGGGCATCAGGAAACACCATATATTTT. The variable domain in full, with the rest retrieved from reference TRBV9 and TRBJ1-3, is DSGVTQTPKHLITATGQRVTLRCSPRSGDLSVYWYQQSLDQGLQFLIQYYNGEERAKGNILERFSAQQFPDLHSELNLSSLELGDSALYFCASSVQGASGNTIYFGEGSWLTVV.

The chain combines TRBV2 with TRBJ2-1; 7 nucleotides match TRBD1. Germline V lookup: CDR1 SNHLY, CDR2 FYNNEI. There are 12 residues in the CDR3. V lost 6 bases, J lost 7 bases, and 3 bases stayed unmatched. CDR3 protein: CASRPRGNEQFF. The CDR3 nucleotides are TGTGCCAGCAGACCCAGGGGGAATGAGCAGTTCTTC.

The chain links TRBV4-3 to TRBJ2-1; perhaps TRBD1 as D (6 bases). From germline, CDR1 is LGHNA and CDR2 YSLEER. The CDR3 has 17 amino acids. V shed 3 bases and J shed 2 bases, with 17 bases lying between them. CDR3 protein: CASSQERQATAYNEQFF. The DNA of the CDR3 is TGCGCCAGCAGCCAGGAAAGACAGGCTACTGCCTACAATGAGCAGTTCTTC.

The gene calls are TRBV12-5 and TRBJ1-2; the D is unclear. V lost 4 bases, J lost 8 bases, and 17 bases lay in between. CDR1 LGHNT and CDR2 FRNRAP come from the germline V gene. The CDR3 runs 14 residues. Here the CDR3 DNA reads TGTGCTAGTGGTTCTCCCCCACTCTCGAGAGGCTACACCTTC. The encoded protein is CASGSPPLSRGYTF.